This is a list of T cell receptor beta chains from one sample in a study of blood T cell repertoires in COVID-19. The repertoire was sequenced with immunoSEQ multiplex PCR; TCRdb's copy has only in-frame clones and lacks some. The sample lists roughly 160,000 clones; roughly 84% were seen once. Sequencing was performed on PBMCs or T cells enriched from blood (not recorded which). These receptors all come from a woman aged 50 to 60 who had recovered from COVID-19. CDR3s include the opening cysteine and the closing phenylalanine or tryptophan. A D gene is named only where the DNA matches it firmly. Size values are once, few and many counts, or a class for expanded clones, and some rows have none.

CDR3 length	J gene	V gene	D gene	clone size	CDR3 DNA	CDR3 protein
12	TRBJ2-5	TRBV11-2	NA	once	TGTGCCAGCAGCAGGGGCCAAGAGACCCAGTACTTC	CASSRGQETQYF
16	TRBJ2-2	TRBV7-2	TRBD2	NA	TGTGCCAGCAGCCCGGATAGCGGGAGGAACACCGGGGAGCTGTTTTTT	CASSPDSGRNTGELFF
16	TRBJ1-1	TRBV5-5	NA	few	TGTGCCAGCAGCCTCCCCCGGGACAAGGGAATCACTGAAGCTTTCTTT	CASSLPRDKGITEAFF
16	TRBJ2-1	TRBV19	TRBD2	NA	TGTGCCAGTAGTACTCCCGGGAGGAGCTCCTACAATGAGCAGTTCTTC	CASSTPGRSSYNEQFF
24	TRBJ2-2	TRBV21-1	NA	NA	TGTGCCAGCAGCAAAGGACCCAAAAGAAGAACAGTTTTTTCTTCTTCGAAGAACACCGGGGAGCTGTTTTTT	CASSKGPKRRTVFSSSKNTGELFF
13	TRBJ2-4	TRBV7-9	NA	NA	TGTGCCAGCAGCTTATCTGATCCAGACATTCAGTACTTC	CASSLSDPDIQYF
15	TRBJ2-2	TRBV7-2	NA	NA	TGTGCCAGCAGACGGGACTTGACGAACACCGGGGAGCTGTTTTTT	CASRRDLTNTGELFF
12	TRBJ1-3	TRBV30	NA	once	TGTGCCTACCAGTCCTCTGGAAACACCATATATTTT	CAYQSSGNTIYF
15	TRBJ2-1	TRBV7-8	NA	NA	TGTGCCAGCAGCCGAGCCGGGGGTACCTACAATGAGCAGTTCTTC	CASSRAGGTYNEQFF
15	TRBJ1-1	TRBV28	NA	NA	TGTGCCAGCAGTTACGGGGTCGAAATGAACACTGAAGCTTTCTTT	CASSYGVEMNTEAFF
14	TRBJ1-3	TRBV27	NA	NA	TGTGCCAGCAGTTCTGGCAGGGCTGGAAACACCATATATTTT	CASSSGRAGNTIYF
13	TRBJ1-4	TRBV12-3/TRBV12-4	NA	NA	TGTGCCAGCAGTTTGTACAGGGATGAAAAACTGTTTTTT	CASSLYRDEKLFF
11	TRBJ2-3	TRBV7-2	NA	NA	TGTGCCAGCCTCCGGGGGGATACGCAGTATTTT	CASLRGDTQYF
16	TRBJ2-1	TRBV15	TRBD2	NA	TGTGCCACCAGCAGAGCTCTAGCGGGAGCCACCAATGAGCAGTTCTTC	CATSRALAGATNEQFF
15	TRBJ2-2	TRBV10-3	NA	NA	TGTGCCATCAGTGCTGTTGAGACGAACACCGGGGAGCTGTTTTTT	CAISAVETNTGELFF
14	TRBJ1-2	TRBV7-9	NA	NA	TGTGCCAGCAGCTTAGCTTCCGGGGGATATGGCTACACCTTC	CASSLASGGYGYTF
14	TRBJ2-5	TRBV3-1/TRBV3-2	TRBD2	NA	TGTGCCAGTAGCTTGGGGCTCGGGAGGGAGACCCAGTACTTC	CASSLGLGRETQYF
16	TRBJ2-7	TRBV9	TRBD2	NA	TGTGCCAGCAGCGTAGGAGCGGGAGGGCCGTCCTACGAGCAGTACTTC	CASSVGAGGPSYEQYF
16	TRBJ1-2	TRBV15	NA	few	TGTGCCACCAGCAGAGCTAGTTCGGACAGTCCTGATGGCTACACCTTC	CATSRASSDSPDGYTF
14	TRBJ1-2	TRBV18	NA	NA	TGTGCCAGCTCACCAGGGACTCAGGATCGGGACTACACCTTC	CASSPGTQDRDYTF
16	TRBJ1-5	TRBV10-3	NA	NA	TGTGCCATCAGTGAGTCATGGCTGTATAGCAATCAGCCCCAGCATTTT	CAISESWLYSNQPQHF
17	TRBJ2-1	TRBV15	NA	NA	TGTGCCACCAGCAGAGAACGTGGGGGGAGACGACACAATGAGCAGTTCTTC	CATSRERGGRRHNEQFF
13	TRBJ1-3	TRBV10-3	NA	once	TGTGCCATCAGTGAGTCTGGCAGAAACACCATATATTTT	CAISESGRNTIYF
13	TRBJ2-7	TRBV11-1	NA	NA	TGTGCCAGCAGCTTAGCTCGCGAGGGTCCCCAGTACTTC	CASSLAREGPQYF
14	TRBJ1-2	TRBV18	NA	few	TGTGCCAGCTCACCAGCGGAAACAGGATCTGGCTACACCTTC	CASSPAETGSGYTF
11	TRBJ1-1	TRBV30	NA	NA	TGTGCCTGGAGTAGAATGTTGAGCGCTTTCTTT	CAWSRMLSAFF
12	TRBJ1-5	TRBV28	NA	NA	TGTGCCAGCAGTCTCCCCTATTTTATCCAGCATTTT	CASSLPYFIQHF
15	TRBJ1-3	TRBV11-2	NA	NA	TGTGCCAGCACCTACCGGGGGGGCACTGGAAACACCATATATTTT	CASTYRGGTGNTIYF
14	TRBJ1-1	TRBV19	NA	NA	TGTGCCAGTAGTATAATGGGGGGGAACACTGAAGCTTTCTTT	CASSIMGGNTEAFF
16	TRBJ2-2	TRBV7-6	NA	NA	TGTGCCAGCAGCTTAGAAGGGGGTAGGAACACCGGGGAGCTGTTTTTT	CASSLEGGRNTGELFF
15	TRBJ2-7	TRBV5-5	TRBD2	NA	TGTGCCAGCAGTTCCGGTCTAGCGGGAGGGTACGAGCAGTACTTC	CASSSGLAGGYEQYF
16	TRBJ2-1	TRBV4-3	NA	NA	TGCGCCAGCAGCCAAGGACAAGATCCTCTCTACAATGAGCAGTTCTTC	CASSQGQDPLYNEQFF
14	TRBJ2-7	TRBV27	TRBD1	NA	TGTGCCAGCAGTGCCGGGACAGGGGGTTACGAGCAGTACTTC	CASSAGTGGYEQYF
15	TRBJ1-1	TRBV30	NA	NA	TGTGCCTGGAGTGTAATGGGCACCATAAACACTGAAGCTTTCTTT	CAWSVMGTINTEAFF
13	TRBJ1-5	TRBV5-8	NA	NA	TGTGCCAGCAGAAGGGGGGGGTCTCAGCCCCAGCATTTT	CASRRGGSQPQHF
15	TRBJ1-5	TRBV6-6	TRBD1	NA	TGTGCCACGTGCCCCGGACAGGCAAGCGCTCAGCCCCAGCATTTT	CATCPGQASAQPQHF
17	TRBJ2-1	TRBV3-1/TRBV3-2	TRBD2	NA	TGTGCCAGCAGCCAAGATTGGGGGGGAGGAGAGGTCAATGAGCAGTTCTTC	CASSQDWGGGEVNEQFF
17	TRBJ2-6	TRBV5-4	NA	NA	TGTGCCAGCAGCTCGAACCTTGGACAGTCTGGGGCCAACGTCCTGACTTTC	CASSSNLGQSGANVLTF
18	TRBJ2-7	TRBV4-1	TRBD2	NA	TGCGCCAGCTCAGCAAGGGTTGGGGCTAGCGGGAATTTCGACGAGCAGTACTTC	CASSARVGASGNFDEQYF
15	TRBJ1-1	TRBV7-2	NA	NA	TGTGCCAGCAGCTTAGGAGGGTTGGGGAACACTGAAGCTTTCTTT	CASSLGGLGNTEAFF
15	TRBJ1-2	TRBV28	NA	NA	TGTGCCAGCAGTTTTGGCAGGGAATCGGACTATGGCTACACCTTC	CASSFGRESDYGYTF
16	TRBJ1-6	TRBV18	NA	NA	TGTGCCAGCTCACAACAGGGTTATGGAGGAAGTTCACCCCTCCACTTT	CASSQQGYGGSSPLHF
13	TRBJ1-2	TRBV9	NA	NA	TGTGCCAGCAGGCCGGGCGGGGACTATGGCTACACCTTC	CASRPGGDYGYTF
13	TRBJ2-7	TRBV20-1	NA	NA	TGCAGTGCTAGTCAGGACAGAAACTACGAGCAGTACTTC	CSASQDRNYEQYF
16	TRBJ2-2	TRBV21-1	NA	NA	TGTGCCAGCAGCAAAAGGAAGACAGGGTACACCGGGGAGCTGTTTTTT	CASSKRKTGYTGELFF
11	TRBJ2-7	TRBV11-1	NA	NA	TGTGCCAGCAGCCTACGGGGGGAGCAGTACTTC	CASSLRGEQYF
15	TRBJ2-3	TRBV5-5	NA	NA	TGTGCCAGCAGCTTGGCGGCGAGGCGCACAGATACGCAGTATTTT	CASSLAARRTDTQYF
16	TRBJ1-5	TRBV18	NA	NA	TGTGCCAGCTCACCTCTAAGAGTTTATAGCAATCAGCCCCAGCATTTT	CASSPLRVYSNQPQHF